The sample holds many counts of the clone carrying this T cell receptor (beta chain). The CDR3 loop spans 14 amino acids. Germline-derived CDR1 and CDR2 are LGHNA and YNFKEQ. Trimming removed 0 bases from V and 5 bases from J, with 8 bases in between. As originally analysed: How many nucleated cells were present was estimated from reference gene primer amplification. Clones were read by immunoSEQ multiplex PCR, and TCRdb kept only the in-frame ones, dropping some. V and J calls and clone size are as listed in that table; D and trimming were resolved from the DNA. Found here are 250,000 or so clones, approximately 80% of them singletons; the top ten hold 5.5% to 8%. The sample is drawn from a study of blood T cell repertoires in COVID-19. Across the whole study: The United States, Italy and Spain supplied acute and convalescent COVID-19 samples. PBMCs, B-cell-depleted T cells, or T cells provided the cDNA or gDNA that made up the material.

This clonotype was obtained from a woman between 55 and 75 years old with active or convalescent COVID-19. The sequenced sample consisted of peripheral blood. The gene calls are TRBV4-2 and TRBJ1-3; no reliable D call. The CDR3 loop reads CASSQDTSRNTIYF. In DNA form, the CDR3 reads TGTGCCAGCAGCCAAGATACCAGTCGAAACACCATATATTTT.